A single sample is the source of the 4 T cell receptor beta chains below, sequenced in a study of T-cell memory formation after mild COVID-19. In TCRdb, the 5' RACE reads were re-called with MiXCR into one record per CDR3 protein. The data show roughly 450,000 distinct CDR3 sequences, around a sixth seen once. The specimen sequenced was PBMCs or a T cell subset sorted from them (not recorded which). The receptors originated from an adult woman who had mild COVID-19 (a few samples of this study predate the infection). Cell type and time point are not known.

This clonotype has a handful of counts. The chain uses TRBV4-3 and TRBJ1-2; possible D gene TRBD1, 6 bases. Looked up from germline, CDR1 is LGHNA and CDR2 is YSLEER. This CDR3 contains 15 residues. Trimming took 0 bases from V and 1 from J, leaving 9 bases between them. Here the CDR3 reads CASSQDAGVNYGYTF. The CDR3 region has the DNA TGCGCCAGCAGCCAAGATGCAGGGGTTAACTATGGCTACACCTTC.

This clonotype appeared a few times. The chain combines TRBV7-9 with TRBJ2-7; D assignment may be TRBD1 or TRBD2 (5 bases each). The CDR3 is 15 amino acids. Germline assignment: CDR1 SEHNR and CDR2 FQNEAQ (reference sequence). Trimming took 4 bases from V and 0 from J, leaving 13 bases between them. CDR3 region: CASSSEGRGSYEQYF. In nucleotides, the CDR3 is TGTGCCAGCAGCTCCGAGGGGCGCGGCTCCTACGAGCAGTACTTC.

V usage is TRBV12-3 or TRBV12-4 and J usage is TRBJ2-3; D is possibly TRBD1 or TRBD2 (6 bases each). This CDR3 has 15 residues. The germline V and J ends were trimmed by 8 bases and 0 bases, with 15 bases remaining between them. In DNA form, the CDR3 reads TGTGCCAGCCAAGGCGGGACAACTAGCACAGATACGCAGTATTTT. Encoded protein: CASQGGTTSTDTQYF.

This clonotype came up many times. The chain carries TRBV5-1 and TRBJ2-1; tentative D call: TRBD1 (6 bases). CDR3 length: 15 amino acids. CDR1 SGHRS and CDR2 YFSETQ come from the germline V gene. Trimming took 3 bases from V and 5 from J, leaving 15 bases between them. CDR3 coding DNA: TGCGCCAGCAGCTACAGGGTAGGGCTTAACAATGAGCAGTTCTTC. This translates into CASSYRVGLNNEQFF. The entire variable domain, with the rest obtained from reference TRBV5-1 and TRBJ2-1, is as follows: KAGVTQTPRYLIKTRGQQVTLSCSPISGHRSVSWYQQTPGQGLQFLFEYFSETQRNKGNFPGRFSGRQFSNSRSEMNVSTLELGDSALYLCASSYRVGLNNEQFFGPGTRLTVL.